Below are 29 T cell receptor beta chains sequenced from a single sample in a study of blood T cell repertoires in COVID-19. Repertoires were generated with immunoSEQ multiplex PCR, while TCRdb's copy carries only in-frame clones and drops some. This sample has approximately 300,000 clones, with about nine tenths found just once. The sample comprised peripheral blood. The source is a woman in her thirties with COVID-19, enrolled during active disease.

The genes are TRBV27 and TRBJ2-7; D unresolved. The length of the CDR3 is 14 residues. The germline V gene encodes CDR1 MNHEY and CDR2 SMNVEV (reference sequence). V gave up 3 bases and J gave up 7 bases, with 16 bases separating them. CDR3 in amino acids: CASSFAGSLREQYF. The DNA of the CDR3 is TGTGCCAGCAGTTTCGCAGGCAGTCTTCGGGAGCAGTACTTC.

The CDR3 loop reads CASSPRSSYEQYF. DNA for the CDR3: TGTGCCAGCAGCCCCCGCAGCTCCTACGAGCAGTACTTC. The genes are TRBV5-4 and TRBJ2-7, with unresolved D. V was cut by 4 bases and J by 0 bases, with 8 bases left in between. The CDR3 has 13 residues. The V gene's germline CDR1 is SGHNT and CDR2 YYREEE (reference sequence).

This chain joins TRBV28 and TRBJ2-7; 8 bases agree with TRBD2. The ends lost 7 bases at V and 5 bases at J; junction bases unmatched: 7. The CDR3 is 13 amino acids. CDR1 is MDHEN, CDR2 SYDVKM, per germline. This CDR3 is CASTFSGTNEQYF. CDR3 in DNA: TGTGCCAGCACCTTTAGCGGGACCAACGAGCAGTACTTC. Supplemented by reference TRBV28 and TRBJ2-7, the full variable domain reads DVKVTQSSRYLVKRTGEKVFLECVQDMDHENMFWYRQDPGLGLRLIYFSYDVKMKEKGDIPEGYSVSREKKERFSLILESASTNQTSMYLCASTFSGTNEQYFGPGTRLTVT.

This CDR3 is CASSGGWEPQHF. CDR3 coding DNA: TGTGCCAGCAGCGGAGGCTGGGAGCCCCAGCATTTT. This rearrangement joins TRBV2 to TRBJ1-5, with D uncertain. The germline gives CDR1 SNHLY, CDR2 FYNNEI. V lost 6 bases, J lost 8 bases, and 11 bases lay in between. The CDR3 runs 12 residues.

The count of this clone is one. The chain couples TRBV10-1 to TRBJ2-2, with no clear D. V was trimmed by 4 bases and J by 7 bases, leaving 10 bases between them. This CDR3 is built from 13 residues. Per the germline V gene, CDR1 is WNHNN and CDR2 is SYGVQD (reference sequence). This CDR3 reads CASSVKRSGELFF. The DNA of the CDR3 is TGCGCCAGCAGTGTTAAAAGGAGCGGGGAGCTGTTTTTT.

This clone showed up just once. The rearrangement uses TRBV3-1 (or the pseudogene TRBV3-2) and TRBJ2-3; 7 bases match TRBD2. Germline V gene sequence: CDR1 LGHDT, CDR2 YNNKEL (reference sequence). V lost 4 bases, J lost 4 bases, and 14 bases stayed unmatched. The CDR3 spans 17 residues. The CDR3, as DNA: TGTGCCAGCAGCCGGCGTTTTAGGCGGGAGATAGCAGATACGCAGTATTTT. It encodes CASSRRFRREIADTQYF.

The table lists this clone with a few counts. J is TRBJ1-6 and V is TRBV15; D may be TRBD1 (5 bases). Trimming left V 2 bases short and J 5 bases short, with 10 bases between. This CDR3 region has 15 residues. The germline V gene encodes CDR1 LNHNV and CDR2 YYDKDF (reference sequence). The CDR3 region is CATSRTGQNNSPLHF. For the CDR3, the DNA is TGTGCCACCAGCAGAACCGGACAAAATAATTCACCCCTCCACTTT.

The chain links TRBV4-2 to TRBJ2-7; 7 positions match TRBD2. CDR1 is LGHNA, CDR2 YNFKEQ, per germline. The V gene end was trimmed by 0 bases and the J gene end by 2 bases; junction bases not matched to a gene: 4. The CDR3 runs to 15 residues. CDR3: CASSQDEGGAYEQYF. The CDR3 DNA reads TGTGCCAGCAGCCAAGATGAGGGAGGGGCCTACGAGCAGTACTTC.

The chain uses TRBV12-5 and TRBJ2-1, with TRBD2 matching over 10 bases. The CDR3 contains 15 residues. Germline V gene lookup returns CDR1 LGHNT and CDR2 FRNRAP. V was pared by 3 bases and J by 10 bases, with 9 bases of the junction left unmatched. CDR3 bases: TGTGCTAGTGGTTTAACGCTAGCGGGAGTCGGAGAGCAGTTCTTC. Translating it yields CASGLTLAGVGEQFF.

This chain links TRBV28 with TRBJ2-7; 11 bases line up with TRBD2. This CDR3 contains 15 residues. Germline-derived CDR1 and CDR2 are MDHEN and SYDVKM. V gave up 5 bases and J gave up 4 bases; unmatched junction bases: 7. CDR3 sequence (DNA): TGTGCCAGCAGTCTCACTAGCGGGAGCTCGTACGAGCAGTACTTC. This encodes CASSLTSGSSYEQYF.

The chain employs TRBV5-5 and TRBJ2-3, with D possibly being TRBD2 (5 bases). This CDR3 has 14 residues. V lost 1 base and J 2 bases, leaving 8 bases between the germline ends. CDR1 SGHKS and CDR2 YYEKEE come from the germline V gene (reference sequence). CDR3 nucleotide sequence: TGTGCCAGCAGCTTGCAGCGGCCCACAGATACGCAGTATTTT. Residues: CASSLQRPTDTQYF.

This clone showed up just once. This chain connects TRBV21-1 to TRBJ2-5; no check of the table's D call, TRBD2, against the DNA was made. TRBV21-1 is termed a pseudogene. The CDR3 length is 16 residues. Here the CDR3 DNA reads TGTGCCAGCAGCAAAGTCCCGATTACTAGGAAAGAGACCCAGTACTTC. Translated, it gives CASSKVPITRKETQYF.

V usage is TRBV27 and J usage is TRBJ2-2, with TRBD2 as a possible D gene (5 bases). This CDR3 is 14 amino acids long. The V end lost 6 bases, the J end lost 7 bases, and 15 bases lay between the germline ends. Germline V gene lookup returns CDR1 MNHEY and CDR2 SMNVEV (reference sequence). CDR3 residues: CASSPLQAGGELFF. The CDR3 bases are TGTGCCAGCAGCCCTCTTCAGGCGGGCGGGGAGCTGTTTTTT.

The chain carries TRBV3-1 (or the pseudogene TRBV3-2) and TRBJ1-5, with TRBD1 matching over 8 bases. The length of the CDR3 is 13 residues. The V segment lost 5 bases and the J segment 9 bases; nucleotides outside the gene matches: 6. Per the germline V gene, CDR1 is LGHDT and CDR2 is YNNKEL (reference sequence). DNA of the CDR3: TGTGCCAGCAGCGGACAGGGAAAAGGGCCCCAGCATTTT. Its translation: CASSGQGKGPQHF.

The rearrangement uses TRBV5-1 and TRBJ2-1, with 11 bases identical to TRBD2. This CDR3 spans 15 amino acids. Germline V gene lookup returns CDR1 SGHRS and CDR2 YFSETQ. J lost 8 bases, V lost 2 bases, and 6 bases had no gene match. The CDR3 here is CASSLLAGEIYEQFF. CDR3 bases: TGCGCCAGCAGCTTACTAGCGGGAGAAATCTATGAGCAGTTCTTC.

This chain connects TRBV28 to TRBJ2-2; D not certain. The CDR3 has 13 residues. From germline, CDR1 is MDHEN and CDR2 SYDVKM. V gave up 7 bases and J gave up 2 bases, with 8 bases separating them. CDR3: CASTNRNTGELFF. In DNA form, the CDR3 reads TGTGCCAGCACTAACAGAAACACCGGGGAGCTGTTTTTT.

The V call is TRBV28, the J call TRBJ1-2; D is perhaps TRBD1 (6 bases). From germline, CDR1 is MDHEN and CDR2 SYDVKM. Trimming removed 2 bases at V and 6 bases at J, with 7 bases between. This CDR3 region has 12 residues. CDR3 DNA sequence: TGTGCCAGCAGTTTACAGGGGAATGGCTACACCTTC. Its protein product is CASSLQGNGYTF.

The genes are TRBV3-1 (or the pseudogene TRBV3-2) and TRBJ2-3; unclear D gene. This CDR3 comprises 14 residues. Looked up from germline, CDR1 is LGHDT and CDR2 is YNNKEL (reference sequence). V lost 1 base, J lost 4 bases, and 9 bases lay in between. The CDR3 bases are TGTGCCAGCAGCCAAGGGCACCCCGCAGATACGCAGTATTTT. Protein: CASSQGHPADTQYF.

The rearrangement uses TRBV5-5 and TRBJ1-3; 12 bases fit TRBD1. The germline gives CDR1 SGHKS, CDR2 YYEKEE (reference sequence). The trim removed 4 bases at V and 8 bases at J, leaving 4 bases unmatched. CDR3 size: 14 residues. The CDR3 here is CASSGTGGSYTIYF. The CDR3 nucleotides are TGTGCCAGCAGCGGGACAGGGGGCAGTTACACCATATATTTT.

The chain is built from TRBV2 and TRBJ1-5; possibly TRBD1 for D (6 bases). The length of the CDR3 is 14 residues. V shed 6 bases and J shed 0 bases, with 9 bases lying between them. Germline assignment: CDR1 SNHLY and CDR2 FYNNEI. The CDR3 coding sequence is TGTGCCAGCAGGGACAGTTTTAGCAATCAGCCCCAGCATTTT. It translates to CASRDSFSNQPQHF.

The chain is built from TRBV2 and TRBJ2-7, with 9 bases that match TRBD1. The V gene end was trimmed by 3 bases and the J gene end by 6 bases; junction bases not matched to a gene: 21. The CDR3 is 19 amino acids. Germline loops: CDR1 SNHLY, CDR2 FYNNEI. CDR3 sequence reads: CASSDMTGGIASDYGEQYF. CDR3 coding DNA: TGTGCCAGCAGTGATATGACAGGGGGAATCGCTAGCGACTATGGCGAGCAGTACTTC.

This clone was detected only once. V is TRBV28 and J is TRBJ2-7, with TRBD1 matching over 11 bases. V dropped 4 bases and J dropped 3; count of bases not matched to a gene: 8. CDR3 length: 16 residues. Germline lookup yields CDR1 MDHEN and CDR2 SYDVKM. For the CDR3, the DNA is TGTGCCAGCAGTTCGCGGGACAGGGGGAATATCTACGAGCAGTACTTC. Amino acids: CASSSRDRGNIYEQYF.

The CDR3 here is CATSGTPVGQGNNSPLHF. Here the CDR3 DNA reads TGTGCCACCAGCGGCACTCCTGTAGGGCAGGGGAATAATTCACCCCTCCACTTT. The J gene is TRBJ1-6, the V gene TRBV15; maybe TRBD1 (6 bases). V shed 5 bases and J shed 5 bases, with 22 bases lying between them. The CDR3 is 18 residues long. Germline CDR1 reads LNHNV; CDR2 reads YYDKDF (reference sequence).

This chain uses TRBV6-1 with TRBJ1-2; a possible D gene is TRBD1 (6 bases). Germline CDR1 is MNHNS and CDR2 is SASEGT. V was pared by 3 bases and J by 7 bases, with 12 bases between. The CDR3 extends over 13 amino acids. This CDR3 is CASSEGRGSGYTF. The CDR3 DNA is TGTGCCAGCAGTGAGGGCAGGGGAAGTGGCTACACCTTC.

The chain carries TRBV3-1 (or the pseudogene TRBV3-2) and TRBJ1-1; a possible D gene is TRBD1 (6 bases). This CDR3 is built from 13 residues. The germline V gene encodes CDR1 LGHDT and CDR2 YNNKEL (reference sequence). The V end lost 4 bases, the J end lost 7 bases, and 13 bases lay between the germline ends. Here the CDR3 reads CASSLQGWNEAFF. The DNA for the CDR3 is TGTGCCAGCAGCCTACAGGGTTGGAATGAAGCTTTCTTT.

The gene calls are TRBV19 and TRBJ1-5, with 10 bases aligning to TRBD1. The CDR3 runs 16 residues. The germline gives CDR1 LNHDA, CDR2 SQIVND (reference sequence). J gave up 10 bases and V 3 bases, and 12 bases lay outside the gene matches. The CDR3: CASSIPRTGGFRPQHF. The CDR3 DNA is TGTGCCAGTAGTATCCCTCGGACAGGGGGTTTTCGACCCCAGCATTTT.

The J gene is TRBJ1-1, the V gene TRBV27; D might be TRBD1 (6 bases). CDR1 is MNHEY and CDR2 is SMNVEV in the germline V gene (reference sequence). The length of the CDR3 is 13 residues. Trimming left V 3 bases short and J 5 bases short, with 10 bases between. The DNA of the CDR3 is TGTGCCAGCAGTTTTAAGGGGGTAACTGAAGCTTTCTTT. This gives the protein CASSFKGVTEAFF.

This clone was counted once. Other DNA sequences in this specimen translate into the identical CDR3. The chain employs TRBV6-5 and TRBJ1-5; TRBD1 agrees at 8 bases. J gave up 6 bases and V 2 bases, and 6 bases lay outside the gene matches. This CDR3 is built from 15 residues. CDR1 is MNHEY and CDR2 is SVGAGI in the germline V gene. The chain's CDR3 is CASSYRQGRGQPQHF. The CDR3 DNA follows: TGTGCCAGCAGTTACCGACAGGGGCGAGGTCAGCCCCAGCATTTT.

The chain couples TRBV7-9 to TRBJ1-2; D not certain. Germline V gene lookup returns CDR1 SEHNR and CDR2 FQNEAQ (reference sequence). V gave up 1 base and J gave up 2 bases, with 14 bases separating them. CDR3 length: 16 amino acids. The DNA for the CDR3 is TGTGCCAGCAGCTTAGGGGCAGCTTATAGGAACTATGGCTACACCTTC. It is translated as CASSLGAAYRNYGYTF.